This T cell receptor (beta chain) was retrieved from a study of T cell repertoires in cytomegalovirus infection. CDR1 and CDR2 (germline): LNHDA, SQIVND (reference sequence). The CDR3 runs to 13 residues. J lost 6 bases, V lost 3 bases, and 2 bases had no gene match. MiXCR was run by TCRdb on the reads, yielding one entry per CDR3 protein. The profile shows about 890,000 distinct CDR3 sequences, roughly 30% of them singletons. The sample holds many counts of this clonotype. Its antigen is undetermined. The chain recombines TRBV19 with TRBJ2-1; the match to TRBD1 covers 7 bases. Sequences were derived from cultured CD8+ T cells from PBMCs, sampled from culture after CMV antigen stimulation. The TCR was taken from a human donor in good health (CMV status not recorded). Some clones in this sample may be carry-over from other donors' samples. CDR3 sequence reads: CASSIRDSNEQFF. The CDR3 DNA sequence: TGTGCCAGTAGTATCCGGGACAGCAATGAGCAGTTCTTC.